This T cell receptor (beta chain) was recovered during a study of blood T cell repertoires in COVID-19. Study-level background: Acute-phase and convalescent COVID-19 samples originated in the United States, Italy and Spain.

Clones were sequenced by immunoSEQ multiplex PCR, and TCRdb holds only the in-frame ones, with some missing. Here the sample spans 250,000 to 350,000 clones, 90% being singletons. Only a few counts were recorded for this clone. Enrollees, about 18 to 89 years old, lived in 24 US areas. Assignment of participants to cohorts was predicated upon participant-reported clinical history. J lost 10 bases, V lost 5 bases, and 7 bases had no gene match. Germline values: CDR1 MNHEY, CDR2 SMNVEV (reference sequence). This CDR3 has 15 residues. Sequencing was performed on PBMCs or T cells enriched from blood (not recorded which). J is TRBJ2-1 and V is TRBV27; 14 bases line up with TRBD2. The receptor was derived from a woman aged 18-30 years with acute COVID-19. The CDR3 nucleotides read TGTGCCAGCAGTCCGACTAGCGGGAGGGCCCAGGAGCAGTTCTTC. Protein product: CASSPTSGRAQEQFF.